The entry that follows covers one T cell receptor (beta chain) sequence. This entry belongs to a study of shared clonotypes between healthy human individuals. About the study: Plates per donor: three CD4 naive, three CD4 memory, two CD8 naive, one CD8 memory.

At a deep level, the assay was run. The table came from immunoSEQ multiplex PCR; TCRdb's copy has only in-frame clones and leaves some out. Of roughly 2.5 million clones in the sample, 90% to 95% were seen once. The germline CDR1 and CDR2 sequences are SGHRS and YFSETQ. This CDR3 has 14 amino acids. V was pared by 4 bases and J by 8 bases, with 7 bases of the junction left unmatched. Sequenced input: naive CD4+ T cells sorted from blood. This sample's subset: CD45RA+ positively selected. The chain employs TRBV5-1 and TRBJ2-1, with 9 bases aligning to TRBD2. The source is a man between 18 and 35 years old in good health. The CDR3 sequence is CASSQGLAVDEQFF. CDR3 in DNA: TGCGCCAGCAGCCAGGGACTAGCTGTAGATGAGCAGTTCTTC.